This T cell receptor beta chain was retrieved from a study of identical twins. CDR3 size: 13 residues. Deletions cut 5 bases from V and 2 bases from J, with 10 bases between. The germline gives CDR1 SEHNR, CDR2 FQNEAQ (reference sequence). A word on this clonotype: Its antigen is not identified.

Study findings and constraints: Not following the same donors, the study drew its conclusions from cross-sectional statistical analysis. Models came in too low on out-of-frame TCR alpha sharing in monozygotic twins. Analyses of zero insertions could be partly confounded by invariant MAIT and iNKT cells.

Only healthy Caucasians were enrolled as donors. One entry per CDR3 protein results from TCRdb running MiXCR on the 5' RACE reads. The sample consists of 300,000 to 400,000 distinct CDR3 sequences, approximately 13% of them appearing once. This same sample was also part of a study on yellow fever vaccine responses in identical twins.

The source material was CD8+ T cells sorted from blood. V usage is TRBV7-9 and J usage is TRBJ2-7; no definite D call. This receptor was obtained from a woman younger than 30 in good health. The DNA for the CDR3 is TGTGCCAGCAGCCCCGAGATGACCTACGAGCAGTACTTC. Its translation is CASSPEMTYEQYF.